This TCR beta chain was obtained from a study of blood T cell repertoires in COVID-19. On the study more broadly: The origin of the acute and convalescent COVID-19 samples was the United States, Italy and Spain. Sample material is recorded as cDNA or gDNA derived from T cells, B-cell-depleted T cells, or PBMCs.

The CDR3 length is 13 residues. Germline lookup yields CDR1 DFQATT and CDR2 SNEGSKA (reference sequence). The germline V and J ends were trimmed by 3 bases and 1 base, with 10 bases remaining between them. In the original analysis: The authors estimated nucleated cell counts from reference gene primer amplification. Profiling relied on immunoSEQ multiplex PCR, and the TCRdb table lists in-frame clones only, not all of them. That table supplies the V and J calls and clone size; D and trimming were determined from the DNA. There are under 150,000 clones in the sample; 85% occur only once, and about an eighth lies in the top ten.

The chain has TRBV20-1 and TRBJ2-7; maybe TRBD1 (5 bases). The source of this sequence is a human donor in a cohort sampled during active COVID-19. The specimen sequenced was peripheral blood. The CDR3 bases are TGCAGTGCTAGTGGCAGGGAATCCTACGAGCAGTACTTC. It specifies CSASGRESYEQYF.